This TCR beta chain was captured in a study of blood T cell repertoires in COVID-19. Germline V lookup: CDR1 ENHRY, CDR2 SYGVKD. The CDR3 totals 16 residues. V gave up 3 bases and J gave up 7 bases; unmatched junction bases: 8. TCRdb's table, derived via immunoSEQ multiplex PCR, lists solely in-frame clones and lacks some. Here the sample spans a few hundred thousand clones, about 90% being singletons. Recovered status applied to Cohort 3 donors who had two consecutive negative PCRs. It also applied to those with clearance or with symptom resolution. This chain uses TRBV10-3 with TRBJ2-1; 11 bases agree with TRBD1. Source material: PBMCs or T cells enriched from blood (not recorded which). This clonotype was obtained from a young man who had recovered from COVID-19. The CDR3 sequence is CAISDPGQGARNEQFF. The CDR3 region has the DNA TGTGCCATCAGTGATCCAGGACAGGGGGCGCGGAATGAGCAGTTCTTC.